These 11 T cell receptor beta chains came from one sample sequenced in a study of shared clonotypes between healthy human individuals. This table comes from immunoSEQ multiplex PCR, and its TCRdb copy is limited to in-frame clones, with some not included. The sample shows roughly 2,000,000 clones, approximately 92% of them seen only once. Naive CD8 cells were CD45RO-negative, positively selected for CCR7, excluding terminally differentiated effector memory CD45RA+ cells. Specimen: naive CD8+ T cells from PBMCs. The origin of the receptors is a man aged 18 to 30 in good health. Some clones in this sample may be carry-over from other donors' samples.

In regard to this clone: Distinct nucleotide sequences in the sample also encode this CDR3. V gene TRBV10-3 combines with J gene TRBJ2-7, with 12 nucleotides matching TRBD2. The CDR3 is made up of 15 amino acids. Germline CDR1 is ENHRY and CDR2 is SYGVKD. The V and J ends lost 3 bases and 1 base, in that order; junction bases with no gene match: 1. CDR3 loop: CAISDGTSGSYEQYF. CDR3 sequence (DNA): TGTGCCATCAGTGACGGGACTAGCGGGTCCTACGAGCAGTACTTC.

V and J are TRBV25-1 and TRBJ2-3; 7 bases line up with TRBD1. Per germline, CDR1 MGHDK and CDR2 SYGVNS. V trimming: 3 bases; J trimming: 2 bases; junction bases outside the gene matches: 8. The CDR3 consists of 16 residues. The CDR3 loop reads CASSDRRDSTTDTQYF. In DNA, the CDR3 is TGTGCCAGCAGTGACCGTCGGGACAGTACCACAGATACGCAGTATTTT.

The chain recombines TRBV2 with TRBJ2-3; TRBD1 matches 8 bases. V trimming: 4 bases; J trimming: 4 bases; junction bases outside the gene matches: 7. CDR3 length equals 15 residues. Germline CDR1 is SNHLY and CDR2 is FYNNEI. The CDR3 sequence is CASSAGRGRADTQYF. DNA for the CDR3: TGTGCCAGCAGTGCGGGCAGGGGGCGCGCAGATACGCAGTATTTT.

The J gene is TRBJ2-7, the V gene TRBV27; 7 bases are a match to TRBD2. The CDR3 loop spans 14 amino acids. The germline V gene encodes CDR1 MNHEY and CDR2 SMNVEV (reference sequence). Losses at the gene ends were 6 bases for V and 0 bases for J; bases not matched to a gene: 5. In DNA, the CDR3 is TGTGCCAGCAGCCCCGGGACTATCTCCTACGAGCAGTACTTC. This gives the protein CASSPGTISYEQYF.

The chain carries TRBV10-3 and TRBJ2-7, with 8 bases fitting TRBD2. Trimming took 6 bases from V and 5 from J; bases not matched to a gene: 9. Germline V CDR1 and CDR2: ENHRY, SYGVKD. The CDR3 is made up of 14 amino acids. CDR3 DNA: TGTGCCATCAGCCAGGGACTAGTTTCCAACGAGCAGTACTTC. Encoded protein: CAISQGLVSNEQYF.

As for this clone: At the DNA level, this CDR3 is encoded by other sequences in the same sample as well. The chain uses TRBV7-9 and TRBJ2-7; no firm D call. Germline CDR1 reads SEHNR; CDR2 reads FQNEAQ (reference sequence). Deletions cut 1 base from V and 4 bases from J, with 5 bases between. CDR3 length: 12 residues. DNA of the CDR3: TGTGCCAGCAGCTTAGACGTGTACGAGCAGTACTTC. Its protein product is CASSLDVYEQYF.

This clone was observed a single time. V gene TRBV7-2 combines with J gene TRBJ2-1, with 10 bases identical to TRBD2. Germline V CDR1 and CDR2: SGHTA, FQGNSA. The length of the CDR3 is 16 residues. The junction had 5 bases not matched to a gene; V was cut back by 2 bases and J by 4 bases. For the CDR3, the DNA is TGTGCCAGCAGCTTAATAGCGGGAGGAGTTTACAATGAGCAGTTCTTC. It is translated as CASSLIAGGVYNEQFF.

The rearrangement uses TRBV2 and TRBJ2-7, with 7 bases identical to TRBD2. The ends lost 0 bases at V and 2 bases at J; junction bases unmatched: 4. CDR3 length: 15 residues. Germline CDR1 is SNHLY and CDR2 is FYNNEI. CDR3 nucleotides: TGTGCCAGCAGTGAAGCTGTCGGGAGGACCTACGAGCAGTACTTC. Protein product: CASSEAVGRTYEQYF.

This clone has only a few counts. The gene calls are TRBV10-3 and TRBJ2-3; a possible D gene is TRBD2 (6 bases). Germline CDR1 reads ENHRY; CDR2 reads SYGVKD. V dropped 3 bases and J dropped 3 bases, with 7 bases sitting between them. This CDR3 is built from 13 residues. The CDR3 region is CAISDRETDTQYF. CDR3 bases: TGTGCCATCAGTGATCGGGAGACAGATACGCAGTATTTT.

Here the CDR3 DNA reads TGCGCCAGCAGCCAAGAACCGGGACAGATAAGCTCCTACAATGAGCAGTTCTTC. It specifies CASSQEPGQISSYNEQFF. The chain combines TRBV4-3 with TRBJ2-1; 7 bases are shared with TRBD1. With V trimmed by 0 bases and J by 0 bases, 8 bases remained unmatched. In germline, CDR1 is LGHNA, CDR2 YSLEER. The CDR3 has 18 amino acids.

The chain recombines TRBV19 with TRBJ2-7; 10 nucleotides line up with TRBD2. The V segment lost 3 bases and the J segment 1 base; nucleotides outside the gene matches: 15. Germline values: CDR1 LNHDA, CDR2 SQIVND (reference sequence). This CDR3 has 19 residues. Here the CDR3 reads CASSIAHRSIAGGSYEQYF. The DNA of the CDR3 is TGTGCCAGTAGTATCGCCCACCGCTCTATAGCGGGAGGATCCTACGAGCAGTACTTC.